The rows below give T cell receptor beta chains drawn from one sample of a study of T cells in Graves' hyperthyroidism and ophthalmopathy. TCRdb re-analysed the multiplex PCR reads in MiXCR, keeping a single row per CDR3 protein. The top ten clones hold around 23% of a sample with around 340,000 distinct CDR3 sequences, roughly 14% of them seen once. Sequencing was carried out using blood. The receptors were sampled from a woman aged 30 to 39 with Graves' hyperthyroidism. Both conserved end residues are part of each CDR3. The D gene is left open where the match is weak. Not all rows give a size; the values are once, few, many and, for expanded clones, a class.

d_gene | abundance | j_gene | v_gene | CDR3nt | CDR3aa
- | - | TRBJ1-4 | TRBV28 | TGTGCCAGCAGGGGGAAACCGGGACGGCCCTATGAAAAACTGTTTTTT | CASRGKPGRPYEKLFF
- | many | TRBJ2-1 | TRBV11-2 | TGTGCCAGCAGCTTAGATGGAATCGAGCAGTTCTTC | CASSLDGIEQFF
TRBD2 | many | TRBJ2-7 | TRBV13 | TGTGCCAGCAGCGCTGAGCGGGAGGGCGCCTACGAGCAGTACTTC | CASSAEREGAYEQYF
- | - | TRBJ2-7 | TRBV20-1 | TGCAGTGCTCCCCCCGGGGTTGCCCCCGGCCCTCTAGAGCAGTCCTTC | CSAPPGVAPGPLEQSF
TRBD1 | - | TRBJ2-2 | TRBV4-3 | TGCGCCAGCAGCCAAGACAGGGACAGGGAAAGGGAGCTGTTTTTT | CASSQDRDRERELFF
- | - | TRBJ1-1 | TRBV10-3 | TGTGCCATCAGTGAACCGGGGGTGAACACTGGAGCTTTCTTT | CAISEPGVNTGAFF
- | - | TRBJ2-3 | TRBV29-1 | TGCAGCGTTGTCAGCGGGGATACGCAGTATTTT | CSVVSGDTQYF
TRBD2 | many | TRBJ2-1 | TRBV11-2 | TGTGCCAGCAGCCCCGGGACTAGCGGGAGGGTTGAAGAGCAGTTCTTC | CASSPGTSGRVEEQFF
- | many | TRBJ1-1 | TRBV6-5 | TGTGCCAGCAGTTACCTGATTGGGGACACTGAAGCTTTCTTT | CASSYLIGDTEAFF
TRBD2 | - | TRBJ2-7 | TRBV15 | TGTGCCACCAGCAGAGATCAGTGGCTAGCGGGAGGGCCGTCCTACGAGCAGTACTTC | CATSRDQWLAGGPSYEQYF
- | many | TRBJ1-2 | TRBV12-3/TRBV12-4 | TGTGCCAGCAGACGGGACGGCGGTTTGGACTATGGCTACACCTTC | CASRRDGGLDYGYTF
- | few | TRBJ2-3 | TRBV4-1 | TGCGCCAGCAGCCAAGTCCCGCAAGGGTCAGATACGCAGTATTTT | CASSQVPQGSDTQYF
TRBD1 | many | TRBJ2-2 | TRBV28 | TGTGCCAGCAGTTATCCGACAGGGCGGATGAACACCGGGGAGCTGTTTTTT | CASSYPTGRMNTGELFF
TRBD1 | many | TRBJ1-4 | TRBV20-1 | TGCAGTGCTCCGTCCGGGACAGGGGCTTACAGCGAAAAACTGTTTTTT | CSAPSGTGAYSEKLFF
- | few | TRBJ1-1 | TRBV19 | TGTGCCAGTAGTTTTCACCGATGGAACACTGAAGCTTTCTTT | CASSFHRWNTEAFF
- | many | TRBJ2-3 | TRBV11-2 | TGTGCCAGCAGCTTAGACGCCGTCACAGATACGCAGTATTTT | CASSLDAVTDTQYF
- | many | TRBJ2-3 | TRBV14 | TGTGCCAGCAGCCCAGGACTAAGAACAGATACGCAGTATTTT | CASSPGLRTDTQYF
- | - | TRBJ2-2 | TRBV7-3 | TGTGCCAGCAGCTTGGCAGCGACCACCGGGGAGCTGTTTTTT | CASSLAATTGELFF
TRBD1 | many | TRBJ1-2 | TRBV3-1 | TGTGCCAGCAGCCAAGAAGGACAGGGCAATGGCTACACCTTC | CASSQEGQGNGYTF
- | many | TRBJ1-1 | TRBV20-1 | TGCAGTGCCCATGTTGGGGGCGGGGGGGGCACTGAAGCTTTCTTT | CSAHVGGGGGTEAFF
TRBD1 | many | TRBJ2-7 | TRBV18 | TGTGCCAGCTCACCGAACAGGGGCCTCTCCTACGAGCAGTACTTC | CASSPNRGLSYEQYF
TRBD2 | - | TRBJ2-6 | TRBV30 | TGTGCCTGGAGCCGGGAGGGGGGGGCCAACGTCCTGACTTTC | CAWSREGGANVLTF